The 21 T cell receptor beta chains reported below all come from one sample, sequenced in a study of blood T cell repertoires in COVID-19. The protocol was immunoSEQ multiplex PCR, while the TCRdb copy is restricted to in-frame clones and leaves out a portion. This sample carries 70,000 to 90,000 clones, 88% of them seen once, and the ten largest clones take around 40%. Material for sequencing was peripheral blood. These receptors were collected from a human donor in a cohort sampled during active COVID-19.

The V call is TRBV18, the J call TRBJ2-7, with a tentative D call TRBD1 (6 bases). The CDR3 totals 14 residues. Germline values: CDR1 KGHSH, CDR2 LQKENI. The V end was cut by 5 bases, the J end by 4 bases, with 15 bases between. The CDR3 here is CASSGAGEGYEQYF. The CDR3 region has the DNA TGTGCCAGCTCAGGGGCAGGGGAAGGATACGAGCAGTACTTC.

The chain couples TRBV28 to TRBJ2-5; the match to TRBD2 covers 8 bases. V shed 1 base and J 7 bases; nucleotides not matched to a gene: 5. CDR1 and CDR2 from the germline V gene are MDHEN and SYDVKM. This CDR3 is built from 14 residues. CDR3 nucleotide sequence: TGTGCCAGCAGTTTATTAACGGGAGGGGGGACCCAGTACTTC. Its translation: CASSLLTGGGTQYF.

This chain joins TRBV21-1 and TRBJ1-1; no check of the table's D call, TRBD1, against the DNA was made. TRBV21-1 is a listed pseudogene. This CDR3 is built from 16 residues. CDR3 sequence: CASSPVGQSGNAEAFF. The CDR3 nucleotides read TGTGCCAGCAGCCCCGTGGGGCAAAGTGGCAACGCTGAAGCTTTCTTT.

The gene calls are TRBV7-2 and TRBJ2-3; 12 bases map to TRBD2. The CDR3 is 18 residues long. Germline values: CDR1 SGHTA, CDR2 FQGNSA. The V gene end was trimmed by 4 bases and the J gene end by 7 bases; junction bases not matched to a gene: 15. The CDR3 loop is CASSYYRELAGGKNTQYF. CDR3 DNA: TGTGCCAGCAGCTACTACAGGGAACTAGCGGGGGGTAAAAATACGCAGTATTTT.

The chain links TRBV10-3 to TRBJ1-1, with D possibly being TRBD1 (5 bases). From germline, CDR1 is ENHRY and CDR2 SYGVKD. The CDR3 covers 14 residues. V lost 10 bases to trimming and J lost 2 bases, with 17 bases between them. CDR3 loop: CATKSGQGNTEAFF. CDR3 DNA sequence: TGTGCCACTAAGAGCGGGCAGGGAAACACTGAAGCTTTCTTT.

V is TRBV9 and J is TRBJ2-7; tentative D call: TRBD1 (6 bases). This CDR3 spans 15 amino acids. V gave up 0 bases and J gave up 4 bases, with 14 bases separating them. The germline gives CDR1 SGDLS, CDR2 YYNGEE. The CDR3 bases are TGTGCCAGCAGCGTAGGTGTCGGACAGACTTACGAGCAGTACTTC. This gives the protein CASSVGVGQTYEQYF.

This chain links TRBV23-1 with TRBJ2-3; TRBD1 agrees at 8 bases. TRBV23-1 counts as an open reading frame of uncertain function. CDR3 length equals 16 residues. V shed 0 bases, J shed 1 base, and the junction held 3 bases outside the gene matches. This chain's CDR3 is CASSQSTTGGTDTQYF. CDR3 DNA: TGCGCCAGCAGTCAATCTACGACAGGGGGCACAGATACGCAGTATTTT.

This chain links TRBV24-1 with TRBJ2-7; 7 nucleotides align to TRBD1. This CDR3 has 17 amino acids. Germline CDR1 and CDR2: KGHDR and SFDVKD. V lost 0 bases and J lost 2; bases outside the gene matches: 9. The CDR3 spells CATSDLRKLGTAYEQYF. In DNA form, the CDR3 reads TGTGCCACCAGTGATTTGAGAAAGTTAGGGACAGCCTACGAGCAGTACTTC.

V is TRBV5-5 and J is TRBJ1-2, with D possibly TRBD1 on 6 matching bases. The CDR3 has 13 residues. Germline lookup yields CDR1 SGHKS and CDR2 YYEKEE (reference sequence). V was shortened by 3 bases and J by 2 bases, with 8 bases between the two germline ends. In nucleotides, the CDR3 is TGTGCCAGCAGCTCGGACAGCAACTATGGCTACACCTTC. This encodes CASSSDSNYGYTF.

This clone was found a few times. J is TRBJ2-5 and V is TRBV6-2 or TRBV6-3; D remains unclear. Germline assignment: CDR1 MNHEY and CDR2 SVGEGT. Trimming took off 2 bases at V and 2 bases at J, with 15 bases between the two ends. The CDR3 consists of 16 residues. The DNA of the CDR3 is TGTGCCAGCAGTTACCACAAAGGCGGCACACAAGAGACCCAGTACTTC. This codes for CASSYHKGGTQETQYF.

The rearrangement joins TRBV7-3 to TRBJ2-3; TRBD2 matches at 10 bases. The CDR3 has 17 residues. Germline V lookup: CDR1 SGHTA, CDR2 FQGTGA. The V gene end was trimmed by 5 bases and the J gene end by 2 bases; junction bases not matched to a gene: 10. In DNA, the CDR3 is TGTGCCAGCAGCCTCCCAGCGGGAGGGCCCTCCACAGATACGCAGTATTTT. Residues: CASSLPAGGPSTDTQYF.

The CDR3 loop is CASSPGLAGTAQYF. In DNA, the CDR3 is TGTGCCAGTAGCCCGGGACTAGCGGGGACGGCGCAGTATTTT. V and J are TRBV19 and TRBJ2-3, with 13 bases lining up with TRBD2. The J segment lost 10 bases and the V segment lost 6 bases, leaving 7 bases of the junction unmatched. CDR3 size: 14 residues. Looked up from germline, CDR1 is LNHDA and CDR2 is SQIVND (reference sequence). The variable domain in full, with the rest retrieved from reference TRBV19 and TRBJ2-3, is DGGITQSPKYLFRKEGQNVTLSCEQNLNHDAMYWYRQDPGQGLRLIYYSQIVNDFQKGDIAEGYSVSREKKESFPLTVTSAQKNPTAFYLCASSPGLAGTAQYFGPGTRLTVL.

This rearrangement joins TRBV24-1 to TRBJ2-7; tentatively, D is TRBD1 (5 bases). V was trimmed by 7 bases and J by 2 bases, leaving 14 bases between them. Germline assignment: CDR1 KGHDR and CDR2 SFDVKD. The CDR3 runs 14 residues. CDR3 protein: CATSQGLGPYEQYF. The DNA for the CDR3 is TGTGCCACCAGCCAGGGTTTGGGGCCCTACGAGCAGTACTTC.

The rearrangement uses TRBV5-1 and TRBJ2-7; TRBD2 matches at 15 bases. The CDR3 consists of 16 residues. The germline V gene has CDR1 SGHRS and CDR2 YFSETQ. With 3 bases clipped from V and 6 bases from J, the junction kept 7 bases outside the gene matches. The CDR3 here is CASSSTPGLAGGEQYF. CDR3 nucleotides: TGCGCCAGCAGCTCCACCCCGGGACTAGCGGGAGGCGAGCAGTACTTC.

The chain links TRBV5-4 to TRBJ2-5; 12 positions match TRBD2. J was trimmed by 3 bases and V by 2 bases; bases with no gene match: 2. The CDR3 spans 15 residues. Germline loops: CDR1 SGHNT, CDR2 YYREEE (reference sequence). CDR3 region: CASSFGLAGKETQYF. For the CDR3, the DNA is TGTGCCAGCAGCTTTGGACTAGCGGGAAAAGAGACCCAGTACTTC. Supplemented by reference TRBV5-4 and TRBJ2-5, the full variable domain reads ETGVTQSPTHLIKTRGQQVTLRCSSQSGHNTVSWYQQALGQGPQFIFQYYREEENGRGNFPPRFSGLQFPNYSSELNVNALELDDSALYLCASSFGLAGKETQYFGPGTRLLVL.

The chain joins TRBV7-8 to TRBJ2-7, with 7 bases aligning to TRBD1. CDR3 size: 13 residues. From germline, CDR1 is SGHVS and CDR2 FQNEAQ. V lost 6 bases, J lost 3 bases, and 5 bases stayed unmatched. The CDR3 coding sequence is TGTGCCAGCAGGAGACAGGGTAACTACGAGCAGTACTTC. It codes for CASRRQGNYEQYF.

The chain recombines TRBV9 with TRBJ2-5, with TRBD2 matching over 16 bases. From germline, CDR1 is SGDLS and CDR2 YYNGEE. Trimming removed 3 bases from V and 5 bases from J; junction bases left unmatched: 7. The length of the CDR3 is 17 residues. The CDR3, as DNA: TGTGCCAGCAGCGCGGGGACTAGCGGGGGGGCCGTTGAGACCCAGTACTTC. As protein: CASSAGTSGGAVETQYF.

This chain joins TRBV7-2 and TRBJ2-3, with 15 bases aligning to TRBD2. Germline-derived CDR1 and CDR2 are SGHTA and FQGNSA. Trimming took 4 bases from V and 5 from J; bases not matched to a gene: 4. CDR3 length: 16 amino acids. The CDR3 bases are TGTGCCAGCAGCTCGGGACTAGCGGGAGGTGTAGATACGCAGTATTTT. Its translation: CASSSGLAGGVDTQYF.

The chain joins TRBV19 to TRBJ2-7; 7 nucleotides match TRBD2. The CDR3 totals 17 residues. V was clipped by 3 bases and J by 0 bases; unmatched bases: 11. CDR1 and CDR2 (germline): LNHDA, SQIVND (reference sequence). The CDR3 sequence is CASSISNLAVHSYEQYF. The CDR3 DNA reads TGTGCCAGTAGTATCTCTAACCTAGCGGTACACTCCTACGAGCAGTACTTC.

The chain is built from TRBV12-3 or TRBV12-4 and TRBJ2-1; a weak D match, TRBD2 (6 bases). Trimming left V 2 bases short and J 16 bases short, with 18 bases between. This CDR3 has 13 amino acids. Here the CDR3 reads CASSLLFGDLPFF. CDR3 in DNA: TGTGCCAGCAGTTTACTCTTCGGGGACTTACCCTTCTTC.

The V and J genes are TRBV11-3 and TRBJ2-7; 9 positions agree with TRBD1. The CDR3 sequence is 14 residues long. CDR1 and CDR2 (germline): SGHNT, YENEEA. The V segment lost 5 bases and the J segment 3 bases; nucleotides outside the gene matches: 5. The CDR3 DNA follows: TGTGCCAGCAGCAATCGACAGGGGGTCTACGAGCAGTACTTC. Translation: CASSNRQGVYEQYF. Full variable domain (rest looked up from reference TRBV11-3 and TRBJ2-7): EAGVVQSPRYKIIEKKQPVAFWCNPISGHNTLYWYLQNLGQGPELLIRYENEEAVDDSQLPKDRFSAERLKGVDSTLKIQPAELGDSAVYLCASSNRQGVYEQYFGPGTRLTVT.